This TCR beta chain was recovered during a study of memory CD8 T cells in hepatitis C reinfection. Study information: After reinfection, a couple of primary-infection resolvers became chronically infected. Late/post reinfection sampling occurred 12 to 24 weeks after detected reinfection.

Sequencing was performed with immunoSEQ multiplex PCR; in TCRdb, only in-frame clones are kept and a portion is missing. The sample has about 46,000 clones, roughly 89% seen once. Time point here: late/post reinfection, 12 to 24 weeks after detection. The sorted cells went straight to TCR sequencing with no prior in vitro expansion. Donors came from people who inject drugs enrolled in HEPCO, Canada. Germline V gene data show CDR1 as LGHNA and CDR2 as YNFKEQ. The CDR3 extends over 17 amino acids. V was pared by 1 base and J by 1 base, with 4 bases of the junction left unmatched. Material for sequencing was naive CD8+ T cells sorted from blood. The TCR originated in a man younger than 35 with hepatitis C virus infection. The chain links TRBV4-2 to TRBJ2-3; 11 bases match TRBD2. CDR3 protein: CASSQVGTSGGTDTQYF. DNA of the CDR3: TGTGCCAGCAGCCAAGTGGGGACTAGCGGCGGCACAGATACGCAGTATTTT.